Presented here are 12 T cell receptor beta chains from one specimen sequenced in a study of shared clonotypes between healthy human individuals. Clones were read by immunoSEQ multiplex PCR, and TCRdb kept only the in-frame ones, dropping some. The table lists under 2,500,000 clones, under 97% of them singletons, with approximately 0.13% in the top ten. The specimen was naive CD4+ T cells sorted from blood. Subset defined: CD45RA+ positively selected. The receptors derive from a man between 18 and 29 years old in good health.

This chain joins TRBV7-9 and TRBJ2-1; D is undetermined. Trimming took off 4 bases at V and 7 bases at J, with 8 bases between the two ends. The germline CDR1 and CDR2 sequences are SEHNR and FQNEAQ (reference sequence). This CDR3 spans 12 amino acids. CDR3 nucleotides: TGTGCCAGCAGCTCGGTCTTAAATGAGCAGTTCTTC. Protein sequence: CASSSVLNEQFF. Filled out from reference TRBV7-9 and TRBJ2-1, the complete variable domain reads DTGVSQNPRHKITKRGQNVTFRCDPISEHNRLYWYRQTLGQGPEFLTYFQNEAQLEKSRLLSDRFSAERPKGSFSTLEIQRTEQGDSAMYLCASSSVLNEQFFGPGTRLTVL.

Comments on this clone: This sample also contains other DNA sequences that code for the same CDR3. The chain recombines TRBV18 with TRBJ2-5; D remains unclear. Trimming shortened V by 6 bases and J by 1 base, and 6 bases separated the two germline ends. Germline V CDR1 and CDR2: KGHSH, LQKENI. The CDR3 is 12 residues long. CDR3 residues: CASSPGQETQYF. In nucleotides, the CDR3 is TGTGCCAGCTCCCCGGGCCAAGAGACCCAGTACTTC.

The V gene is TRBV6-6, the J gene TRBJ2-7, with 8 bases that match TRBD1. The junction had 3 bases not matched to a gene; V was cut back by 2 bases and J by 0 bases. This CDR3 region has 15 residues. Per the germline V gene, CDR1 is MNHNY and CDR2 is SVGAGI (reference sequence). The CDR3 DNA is TGTGCCAGCAGTTACAGGACAGGGATCTCCTACGAGCAGTACTTC. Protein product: CASSYRTGISYEQYF.

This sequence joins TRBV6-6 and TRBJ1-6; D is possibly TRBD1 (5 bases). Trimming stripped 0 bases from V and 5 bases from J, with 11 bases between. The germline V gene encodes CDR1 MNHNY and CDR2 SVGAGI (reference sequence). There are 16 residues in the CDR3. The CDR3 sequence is CASSYSSSGHNSPLHF. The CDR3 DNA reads TGTGCCAGCAGTTACTCAAGCTCGGGGCATAATTCACCCCTCCACTTT.

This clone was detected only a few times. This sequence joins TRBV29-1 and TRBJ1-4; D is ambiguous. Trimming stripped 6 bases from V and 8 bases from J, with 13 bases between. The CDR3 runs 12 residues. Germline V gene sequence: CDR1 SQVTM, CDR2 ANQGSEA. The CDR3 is CSVAWTGEKLFF. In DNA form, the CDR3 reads TGCAGCGTCGCCTGGACGGGCGAAAAACTGTTTTTT. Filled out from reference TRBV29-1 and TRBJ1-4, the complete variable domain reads SAVISQKPSRDICQRGTSLTIQCQVDSQVTMMFWYRQQPGQSLTLIATANQGSEATYESGFVIDKFPISRPNLTFSTLTVSNMSPEDSSIYLCSVAWTGEKLFFGSGTQLSVL.

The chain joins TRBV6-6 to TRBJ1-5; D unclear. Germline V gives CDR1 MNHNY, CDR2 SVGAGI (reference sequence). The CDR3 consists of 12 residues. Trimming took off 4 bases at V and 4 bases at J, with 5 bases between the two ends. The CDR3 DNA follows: TGTGCCAGCAGTTTTGCAAATCAGCCCCAGCATTTT. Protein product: CASSFANQPQHF.

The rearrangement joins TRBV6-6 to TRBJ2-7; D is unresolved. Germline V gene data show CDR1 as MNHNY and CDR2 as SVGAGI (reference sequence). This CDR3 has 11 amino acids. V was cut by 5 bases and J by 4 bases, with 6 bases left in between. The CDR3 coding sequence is TGTGCCAGCAGTGCCTTTTACGAGCAGTACTTC. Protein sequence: CASSAFYEQYF.

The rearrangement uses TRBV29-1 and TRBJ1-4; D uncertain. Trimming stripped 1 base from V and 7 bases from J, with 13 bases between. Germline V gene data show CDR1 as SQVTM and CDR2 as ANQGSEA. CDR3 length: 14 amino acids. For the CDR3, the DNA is TGCAGCGTTGAAGTCTCCGTGGGAAGTGAAAAACTGTTTTTT. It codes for CSVEVSVGSEKLFF.

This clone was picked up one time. CDR3 residues: CASSIGTGAVIYGYTF. In nucleotides, the CDR3 is TGTGCCAGTAGTATAGGAACAGGGGCCGTCATCTATGGCTACACCTTC. The chain uses TRBV19 and TRBJ1-2; 7 bases match TRBD1. With V trimmed by 1 base and J by 4 bases, 9 bases remained unmatched. Germline CDR1 and CDR2: LNHDA and SQIVND (reference sequence). The CDR3 has 16 residues.

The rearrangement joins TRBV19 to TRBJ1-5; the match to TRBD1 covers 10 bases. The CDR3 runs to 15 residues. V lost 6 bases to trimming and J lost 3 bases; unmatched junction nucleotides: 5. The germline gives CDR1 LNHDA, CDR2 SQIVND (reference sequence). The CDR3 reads CASRPTGGFNQPQHF. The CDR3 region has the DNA TGTGCCAGTAGGCCGACAGGGGGCTTCAATCAGCCCCAGCATTTT.

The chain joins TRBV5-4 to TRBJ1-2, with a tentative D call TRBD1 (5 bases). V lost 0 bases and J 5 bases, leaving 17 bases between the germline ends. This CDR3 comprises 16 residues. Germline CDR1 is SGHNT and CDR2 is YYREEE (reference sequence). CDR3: CASSLAAGREGYGYTF. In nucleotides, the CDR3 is TGTGCCAGCAGCTTGGCCGCGGGCAGGGAGGGGTATGGCTACACCTTC.

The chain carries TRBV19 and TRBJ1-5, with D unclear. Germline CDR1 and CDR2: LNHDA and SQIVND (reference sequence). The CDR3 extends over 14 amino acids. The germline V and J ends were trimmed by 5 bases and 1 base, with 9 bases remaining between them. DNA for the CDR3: TGTGCCAGTAGTCGGGGATCGAGCAATCAGCCCCAGCATTTT. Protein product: CASSRGSSNQPQHF.